This is a list of T cell receptor beta chains from one sample in a study of blood T cell repertoires in COVID-19. The data were produced by immunoSEQ multiplex PCR, yet TCRdb's version contains in-frame clones alone and is incomplete. The sample gives 56,000 or so clones, roughly 80% of which show up once; over 2% is in the top ten. The sequencing sample was made of peripheral blood. Receptors were obtained from a man between 45 and 60 years old with acute or convalescent COVID-19. Each CDR3 is given with its conserved first and last residue. D genes are given only for firm matches. Clone size is stated in some rows and not others, as once, few, many or a class when expanded.

V: TRBV19
D: TRBD1
J: TRBJ2-1
size: -
CDR3: CASSPTRTGGLYNEQFF
DNA: TGTGCCAGTAGTCCCACCCGGACAGGCGGCTTATACAATGAGCAGTTCTTC

V: TRBV5-1
D: TRBD2
J: TRBJ2-1
size: -
CDR3: CASAITGLADNEQFF
DNA: TGCGCCAGCGCCATTACGGGACTAGCGGACAATGAGCAGTTCTTC

V: TRBV7-9
D: -
J: TRBJ2-7
size: -
CDR3: CASRSGLNYEQYF
DNA: TGTGCCAGCAGGTCCGGACTTAACTACGAGCAGTACTTC

V: TRBV9
D: TRBD1
J: TRBJ1-6
size: -
CDR3: CASSAGQGKDSPLHF
DNA: TGTGCCAGCAGCGCTGGACAGGGGAAGGATTCACCCCTCCACTTT

V: TRBV27
D: -
J: TRBJ1-6
size: -
CDR3: CASSLAGPHNSPLHF
DNA: TGTGCCAGCAGTTTAGCAGGGCCCCATAATTCACCCCTCCACTTT

V: TRBV27
D: TRBD2
J: TRBJ2-7
size: -
CDR3: CASSLTSGYEQYF
DNA: TGTGCCAGCAGTTTGACTAGCGGATACGAGCAGTACTTC

V: TRBV28
D: TRBD1
J: TRBJ1-6
size: once
CDR3: CASSYPTGDSPLHF
DNA: TGTGCCAGCAGTTACCCAACAGGGGATTCACCCCTCCACTTT

V: TRBV7-3
D: -
J: TRBJ2-3
size: -
CDR3: CASSASGGRADTQYF
DNA: TGTGCCAGCAGCGCCTCGGGGGGCAGAGCAGATACGCAGTATTTT

V: TRBV5-8
D: TRBD1
J: TRBJ2-2
size: -
CDR3: CASSLDRQGAGEELFF
DNA: TGTGCCAGCAGCTTGGACAGACAGGGGGCTGGGGAGGAGCTGTTTTTT

V: TRBV24-1
D: -
J: TRBJ2-3
size: -
CDR3: CATSVGGLFRADTQYF
DNA: TGTGCCACCAGTGTCGGGGGGCTTTTTCGAGCAGATACGCAGTATTTT

V: TRBV28
D: TRBD2
J: TRBJ2-7
size: -
CDR3: CASSFRGLGDGEQYF
DNA: TGTGCCAGCAGTTTTCGTGGACTAGGTGATGGCGAGCAGTACTTC

V: TRBV19
D: -
J: TRBJ2-1
size: -
CDR3: CASSINGYNEQFF
DNA: TGTGCCAGTAGTATTAACGGCTACAATGAGCAGTTCTTC

V: TRBV5-1
D: TRBD2
J: TRBJ2-1
size: few
CDR3: CASSGLLADSSYNEQFF
DNA: TGCGCCAGCAGCGGACTTCTAGCGGATAGCTCCTACAATGAGCAGTTCTTC

V: TRBV29-1
D: TRBD2
J: TRBJ2-7
size: few
CDR3: CSVQGTSGLNEQYF
DNA: TGCAGCGTTCAGGGGACTAGCGGGCTGAACGAGCAGTACTTC

V: TRBV4-2
D: -
J: TRBJ2-5
size: many
CDR3: CASSQDLGVARQETQYF
DNA: TGTGCCAGCAGCCAAGATCTGGGAGTAGCAAGGCAAGAGACCCAGTACTTC

V: TRBV19
D: -
J: TRBJ1-5
size: -
CDR3: CASSMAGGNQPQHF
DNA: TGTGCCAGTAGTATGGCAGGTGGAAATCAGCCCCAGCATTTT

V: TRBV2
D: TRBD1
J: TRBJ2-7
size: -
CDR3: CASTPGQGTYEQYF
DNA: TGTGCCAGCACCCCGGGACAGGGCACGTACGAGCAGTACTTC

V: TRBV28
D: -
J: TRBJ1-5
size: few
CDR3: CASSLHQPQHF
DNA: TGTGCCAGCAGTCTTCATCAGCCCCAGCATTTT

V: TRBV3-1/TRBV3-2
D: TRBD1
J: TRBJ1-5
size: -
CDR3: CASSNGQGRRNQPQHF
DNA: TGTGCCAGCAGCAACGGACAGGGCCGGCGCAATCAGCCCCAGCATTTT

V: TRBV9
D: -
J: TRBJ1-6
size: -
CDR3: CASSVRGISYNSPLHF
DNA: TGTGCCAGCAGCGTACGAGGGATATCCTATAATTCACCCCTCCACTTT

V: TRBV6-1
D: -
J: TRBJ2-6
size: -
CDR3: CASSESGRYSGANVLTF
DNA: TGTGCCAGCAGTGAGAGCGGGCGCTACTCTGGGGCCAACGTCCTGACTTTC

V: TRBV6-6
D: -
J: TRBJ2-1
size: -
CDR3: CASSVQDPSYNEQFF
DNA: TGTGCCAGCAGTGTACAGGATCCCTCCTACAATGAGCAGTTCTTC

V: TRBV19
D: TRBD2
J: TRBJ2-2
size: -
CDR3: CASSPTSGRAGELFF
DNA: TGTGCCAGTAGTCCGACTAGCGGGAGGGCCGGGGAGCTGTTTTTT

V: TRBV7-8
D: -
J: TRBJ1-2
size: -
CDR3: CASSTGQANYGYTF
DNA: TGTGCCAGCAGCACCGGACAAGCCAACTATGGCTACACCTTC

V: TRBV7-8
D: TRBD2
J: TRBJ2-7
size: -
CDR3: CASTDPLASSYEQYF
DNA: TGTGCCAGCACCGACCCACTAGCGAGCTCCTACGAGCAGTACTTC

V: TRBV10-2
D: -
J: TRBJ1-2
size: -
CDR3: CASYQTPYGYTF
DNA: TGCGCCAGCTATCAGACACCCTATGGCTACACCTTC

V: TRBV5-1
D: TRBD1
J: TRBJ2-5
size: -
CDR3: CASSTRTGVGETQYF
DNA: TGCGCCAGCAGCACTCGGACAGGGGTGGGGGAGACCCAGTACTTC

V: TRBV29-1
D: -
J: TRBJ2-1
size: -
CDR3: CSVGAGVDEQFF
DNA: TGCAGCGTGGGGGCCGGGGTCGATGAGCAGTTCTTC

V: TRBV10-3
D: -
J: TRBJ1-6
size: once
CDR3: CAIRNGADSYNSPLHF
DNA: TGTGCCATCAGAAATGGGGCCGATTCCTATAATTCACCCCTCCACTTT

V: TRBV4-2
D: -
J: TRBJ2-5
size: -
CDR3: CASSGGTRQETQYF
DNA: TGTGCCAGCAGCGGTGGGACACGGCAAGAGACCCAGTACTTC

V: TRBV29-1
D: TRBD1
J: TRBJ1-2
size: -
CDR3: CSVKDREDYGYTF
DNA: TGCAGCGTTAAGGACAGGGAGGACTATGGCTACACCTTC

V: TRBV14
D: TRBD1
J: TRBJ1-1
size: -
CDR3: CASSQESGGRLNTEAFF
DNA: TGTGCCAGCAGCCAAGAGTCAGGGGGACGCCTTAACACTGAAGCTTTCTTT

V: TRBV11-2
D: -
J: TRBJ1-1
size: -
CDR3: CASSLDPGSNTEAFF
DNA: TGTGCCAGCAGCTTAGATCCGGGTTCTAACACTGAAGCTTTCTTT

V: TRBV7-9
D: -
J: TRBJ1-1
size: -
CDR3: CATGQRNTEAFF
DNA: TGTGCCACAGGACAGAGGAACACTGAAGCTTTCTTT

V: TRBV2
D: -
J: TRBJ1-5
size: few
CDR3: CASSGGYIGNQPQHF
DNA: TGTGCCAGCAGTGGAGGGTACATAGGCAATCAGCCCCAGCATTTT

V: TRBV19
D: -
J: TRBJ1-5
size: -
CDR3: CASSIELGNYQPQHF
DNA: TGTGCCAGTAGTATAGAGCTAGGAAATTATCAGCCCCAGCATTTT

V: TRBV7-2
D: -
J: TRBJ1-1
size: -
CDR3: CASSLMRTEAFF
DNA: TGTGCCAGCAGCTTAATGCGCACTGAAGCTTTCTTT

V: TRBV28
D: -
J: TRBJ1-5
size: -
CDR3: CASSLFRRSGSNQPQHF
DNA: TGTGCCAGCAGTTTATTTCGACGCTCAGGGAGCAATCAGCCCCAGCATTTT

V: TRBV11-2
D: TRBD1
J: TRBJ2-1
size: -
CDR3: CASSSGQTCYNEQFF
DNA: TGTGCCAGCAGCTCGGGACAGACTTGCTACAATGAGCAGTTCTTC

V: TRBV5-1
D: TRBD1
J: TRBJ2-7
size: -
CDR3: CASSLGDRGHEQYF
DNA: TGCGCCAGCAGCTTGGGTGACAGGGGCCACGAGCAGTACTTC

V: TRBV6-5
D: TRBD1
J: TRBJ1-5
size: -
CDR3: CASSRSGTDNQPQHF
DNA: TGTGCCAGCAGTCGGTCCGGGACAGACAATCAGCCCCAGCATTTT

V: TRBV29-1
D: TRBD2
J: TRBJ2-3
size: once
CDR3: CSATSGGQGTQYF
DNA: TGCAGCGCGACTAGCGGGGGACAGGGTACGCAGTATTTT